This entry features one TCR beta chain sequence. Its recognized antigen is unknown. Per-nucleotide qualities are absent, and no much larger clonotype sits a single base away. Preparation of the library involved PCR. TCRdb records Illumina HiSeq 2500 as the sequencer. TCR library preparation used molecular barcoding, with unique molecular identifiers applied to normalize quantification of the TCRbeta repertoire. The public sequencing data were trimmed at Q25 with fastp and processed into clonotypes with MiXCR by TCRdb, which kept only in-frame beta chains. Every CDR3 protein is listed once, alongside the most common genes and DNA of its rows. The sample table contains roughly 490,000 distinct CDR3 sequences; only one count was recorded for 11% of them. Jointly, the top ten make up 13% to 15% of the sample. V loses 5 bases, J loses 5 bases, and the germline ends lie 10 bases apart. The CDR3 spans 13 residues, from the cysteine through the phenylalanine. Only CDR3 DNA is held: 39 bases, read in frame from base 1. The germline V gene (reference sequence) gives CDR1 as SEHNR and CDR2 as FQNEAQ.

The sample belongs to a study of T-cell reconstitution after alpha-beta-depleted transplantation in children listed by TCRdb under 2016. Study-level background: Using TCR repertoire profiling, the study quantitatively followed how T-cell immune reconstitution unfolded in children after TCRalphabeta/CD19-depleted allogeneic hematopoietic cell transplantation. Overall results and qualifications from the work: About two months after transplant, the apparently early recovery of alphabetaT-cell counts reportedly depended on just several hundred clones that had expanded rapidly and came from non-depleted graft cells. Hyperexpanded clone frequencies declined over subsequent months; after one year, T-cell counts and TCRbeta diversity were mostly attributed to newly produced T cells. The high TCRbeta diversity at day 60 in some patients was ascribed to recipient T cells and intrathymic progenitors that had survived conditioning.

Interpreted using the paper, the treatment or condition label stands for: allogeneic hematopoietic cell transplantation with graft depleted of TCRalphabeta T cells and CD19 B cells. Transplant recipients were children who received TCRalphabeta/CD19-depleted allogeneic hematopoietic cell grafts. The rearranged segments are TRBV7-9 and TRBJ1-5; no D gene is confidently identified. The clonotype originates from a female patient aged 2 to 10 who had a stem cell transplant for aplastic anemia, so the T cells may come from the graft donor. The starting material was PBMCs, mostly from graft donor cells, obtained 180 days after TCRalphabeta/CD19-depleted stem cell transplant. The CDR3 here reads CASSTEVYQPQHF. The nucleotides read TGTGCCAGCAGCACAGAGGTATATCAGCCCCAGCATTTT.